Listed below are T cell receptor beta chains from one sample, sequenced in a study of shared clonotypes between healthy human individuals. The data were produced by immunoSEQ multiplex PCR, yet TCRdb's version contains in-frame clones alone and is incomplete. Of 950,000 to 1,300,000 clones in the sample, more than 65% were seen once. The sequenced sample was memory CD4+ T cells sorted from blood. These receptors were obtained from a man in his late teens or twenties in good health. The CDR3 runs from the conserved cysteine through the conserved F or W. D genes are given only for firm matches. The listing skips clone size in some rows; elsewhere it reads once, few, many or a size class.

TRBJ2-5 | TRBV25-1 | NA | NA | CASSVPGTATQYF | TGTGCCAGCAGTGTCCCCGGGACCGCTACCCAGTACTTC
TRBJ2-5 | TRBV7-9 | TRBD2 | NA | CASSLAGGIQETQYF | TGTGCCAGCAGCTTAGCGGGGGGGATCCAAGAGACCCAGTACTTC
TRBJ1-2 | TRBV7-2 | NA | NA | CASSTSQNYGYTF | TGTGCCAGCAGCACCAGCCAAAACTATGGCTACACCTTC
TRBJ2-7 | TRBV27 | TRBD1 | NA | CASSSDRGYFYEQYF | TGTGCCAGCAGTTCGGACAGGGGATACTTCTACGAGCAGTACTTC
TRBJ2-3 | TRBV7-7 | NA | NA | CASSLSLGTDTQYF | TGTGCTAGCAGCTTATCTTTAGGAACAGATACGCAGTATTTT
TRBJ2-3 | TRBV6-5 | NA | NA | CASSRLLGDTQYF | TGTGCCAGCAGTCGACTATTAGGAGATACGCAGTATTTT
TRBJ1-1 | TRBV15 | NA | few | CATSGRRAGGNTEAFF | TGTGCCACCAGCGGGCGGCGGGCGGGGGGGAACACTGAAGCTTTCTTT
TRBJ1-2 | TRBV2 | NA | many | CASSGDYHGYTF | TGTGCCAGCAGCGGGGACTATCATGGCTACACCTTC
TRBJ2-3 | TRBV29-1 | NA | many | CSVVGALRGTDTQYF | TGCAGCGTTGTGGGGGCACTACGGGGCACAGATACGCAGTATTTT
TRBJ2-3 | TRBV2 | TRBD1 | NA | CASSDYGRQGIDTQYF | TGTGCCAGCAGTGACTATGGTAGACAGGGGATCGATACGCAGTATTTT
TRBJ2-2 | TRBV5-1 | NA | NA | CASALGENTGELFF | TGCGCCAGTGCCCTCGGCGAAAACACCGGGGAGCTGTTTTTT
TRBJ2-7 | TRBV19 | TRBD2 | NA | CASSIAGENSYEQYF | TGTGCCAGTAGTATCGCGGGGGAAAACTCCTACGAGCAGTACTTC
TRBJ2-7 | TRBV19 | NA | NA | CASSSPGELYEQYF | TGTGCCAGTAGTTCCCCGGGAGAACTTTACGAGCAGTACTTC
TRBJ2-3 | TRBV19 | TRBD2 | once | CASSIGRTSGAEDTQYF | TGTGCCAGTAGTATAGGGAGGACTAGCGGGGCCGAGGATACGCAGTATTTT
TRBJ2-2 | TRBV30 | TRBD1 | many | CAWRSRQGNGAGELFF | TGTGCCTGGAGGTCGAGACAGGGGAATGGAGCCGGGGAGCTGTTTTTT
TRBJ2-3 | TRBV5-4 | NA | NA | CASSLEGNSDTQYF | TGTGCCAGCAGCTTGGAGGGAAACTCAGATACGCAGTATTTT
TRBJ2-5 | TRBV5-1 | TRBD2 | NA | CASSSSPAGGSETQYF | TGCGCCAGCAGCTCGTCGCCAGCGGGGGGGTCAGAGACCCAGTACTTC
TRBJ2-2 | TRBV28 | TRBD2 | NA | CASSTTSVSTGELFF | TGTGCCAGCAGCACTACTAGCGTCTCAACCGGGGAGCTGTTTTTT
TRBJ2-7 | TRBV7-2 | NA | NA | CASSETGGEQYF | TGTGCCAGCAGCGAGACTGGGGGCGAGCAGTACTTC
TRBJ1-3 | TRBV18 | TRBD1 | NA | CASSPGQGETGNTIYF | TGTGCCAGCTCACCTGGACAGGGAGAAACTGGAAACACCATATATTTT
TRBJ1-1 | TRBV5-6 | NA | NA | CASSRGTGPGAFF | TGTGCCAGCAGCCGCGGGACGGGACCTGGGGCTTTCTTT
TRBJ2-7 | TRBV6-6 | NA | once | CATNGGGHEQYF | TGTGCCACCAACGGGGGTGGGCACGAGCAGTACTTC
TRBJ2-5 | TRBV4-2 | NA | NA | CASSQDLQETQYF | TGTGCCAGCAGCCAGGATTTACAAGAGACCCAGTACTTC
TRBJ1-1 | TRBV7-2 | NA | NA | CASSFRRSRQENTEAFF | TGTGCCAGCAGCTTCCGCCGGTCCCGACAGGAGAACACTGAAGCTTTCTTT
TRBJ1-1 | TRBV9 | TRBD1 | NA | CASSGGQGAGTEAFF | TGTGCCAGCAGCGGAGGACAGGGGGCAGGGACTGAAGCTTTCTTT
TRBJ2-7 | TRBV5-1 | TRBD2 | NA | CASSLEYERGGEQYF | TGCGCCAGCAGCTTGGAATACGAGCGGGGCGGCGAGCAGTACTTC
TRBJ1-6 | TRBV28 | NA | once | CASSLSGAYNSPLHF | TGTGCCAGCAGTTTATCGGGGGCCTATAATTCACCCCTCCACTTT
TRBJ1-6 | TRBV6-6 | NA | few | CASSYRQDNSPLHF | TGTGCCAGCAGTTACCGACAAGATAATTCACCCCTCCACTTT
TRBJ2-2 | TRBV9 | TRBD2 | NA | CASSADPGLAALGNTGELFF | TGTGCCAGCAGCGCAGACCCGGGACTAGCGGCCCTGGGAAACACCGGGGAGCTGTTTTTT
TRBJ1-3 | TRBV7-9 | NA | NA | CASGPGGMASGNTIYF | TGTGCCAGCGGACCAGGCGGTATGGCATCGGGAAACACCATATATTTT
TRBJ1-1 | TRBV18 | NA | NA | CASSPPSGSGGTEAFF | TGTGCCAGCTCACCACCCTCCGGGAGCGGTGGCACTGAAGCTTTCTTT
TRBJ2-7 | TRBV6-1 | TRBD1 | NA | CASSRDRVIYEQYF | TGTGCCAGCAGCCGGGACAGGGTGATCTACGAGCAGTACTTC
TRBJ2-3 | TRBV5-5 | NA | NA | CASSLYNSDTQYF | TGTGCCAGCAGCTTGTACAACTCAGATACGCAGTATTTT
TRBJ2-2 | TRBV9 | TRBD2 | NA | CASSTPGGNTGELFF | TGTGCCAGCAGCACACCGGGGGGGAACACCGGGGAGCTGTTTTTT
TRBJ1-2 | TRBV27 | NA | NA | CASSLRVNYGYTF | TGTGCCAGCAGTTTAAGGGTTAACTATGGCTACACCTTC
TRBJ2-1 | TRBV10-3 | TRBD1 | NA | CAIRGQGAGEQFF | TGTGCCATCAGGGGACAGGGGGCGGGTGAGCAGTTCTTC
TRBJ1-4 | TRBV10-2 | NA | NA | CASSEIGNEKLFF | TGCGCCAGCAGTGAGATTGGCAATGAAAAACTGTTTTTT
TRBJ1-1 | TRBV7-3 | NA | NA | CASSSQAAGQAFF | TGTGCCAGCAGCTCCCAGGCGGCAGGGCAAGCTTTCTTT
TRBJ1-5 | TRBV5-1 | TRBD1 | few | CASSLGQGGQPQHF | TGCGCCAGCAGCTTGGGACAGGGTGGTCAGCCCCAGCATTTT
TRBJ1-6 | TRBV5-1 | TRBD1 | NA | CASSGGTGDSPLHF | TGCGCCAGCAGCGGCGGGACAGGGGATTCACCCCTCCACTTT
TRBJ2-6 | TRBV7-2 | NA | NA | CASSSQGGSGANVLTF | TGTGCCAGCAGCTCCCAGGGAGGCTCTGGGGCCAACGTCCTGACTTTC
TRBJ1-4 | TRBV7-2 | NA | NA | CASRGSTNEKLFF | TGTGCCAGTCGGGGTTCAACTAATGAAAAACTGTTTTTT
TRBJ2-7 | TRBV6-5 | TRBD2 | NA | CASSWLLAGGPGEQYF | TGTGCCAGCAGTTGGTTACTAGCGGGAGGGCCAGGCGAGCAGTACTTC
TRBJ2-3 | TRBV9 | NA | few | CASSNGGGTDTQYF | TGTGCCAGCAGTAATGGCGGAGGCACAGATACGCAGTATTTT
TRBJ1-4 | TRBV28 | NA | NA | CASSPAGLQNEKLFF | TGTGCCAGCAGTCCCGCGGGACTCCAGAATGAAAAACTGTTTTTT